Listed here is a single T cell receptor (beta chain). The target of this receptor is not known. No base qualities exist here, and no much larger clone lies one base off it. The library was generated by PCR. Reads for this sample came from an Illumina HiSeq 2500. TCR library preparation used molecular barcoding, with unique molecular identifiers applied to normalize quantification of the TCRbeta repertoire. The raw public data were reprocessed by TCRdb itself: fastp quality trimming at Q25, MiXCR clonotype calling, in-frame beta chains only. Rows are unified per CDR3 protein, each entry keeping the most common DNA and genes. This sample gives 300,000 to 400,000 distinct CDR3 sequences in total; roughly 13% of them show up just once. Approximately 4.3% of the sample is taken by the ten largest. V sheds 1 base and J sheds 4 bases, leaving 13 bases between their ends. Via the germline V gene, CDR1 is SGHRS and CDR2 YFSETQ. The CDR3, cysteine through phenylalanine, is 15 amino acids long. CDR3 DNA is the only sequence kept; it has 45 bases, read in frame from the first base.

The sample is drawn from a study of T-cell reconstitution after alpha-beta-depleted transplantation in children (dated by TCRdb to the mid-2010s). Context from the whole study: Using TCR repertoire profiling, the study followed T-cell immune reconstitution in a quantitative way in children after TCRalphabeta/CD19-depleted allogeneic hematopoietic cell transplantation.

This sequence uses TRBV5-1 and TRBJ2-3; the D gene cannot be resolved reliably. The material was PBMCs, obtained from the stem cell graft. The clonotype comes from a human donor who donated a stem cell graft to a child with Fanconi anemia. The CDR3 here reads CASSLRPGQADTQYF. In nucleotide form, the sequence is TGCGCCAGCAGCTTGAGGCCAGGCCAAGCAGATACGCAGTATTTT.